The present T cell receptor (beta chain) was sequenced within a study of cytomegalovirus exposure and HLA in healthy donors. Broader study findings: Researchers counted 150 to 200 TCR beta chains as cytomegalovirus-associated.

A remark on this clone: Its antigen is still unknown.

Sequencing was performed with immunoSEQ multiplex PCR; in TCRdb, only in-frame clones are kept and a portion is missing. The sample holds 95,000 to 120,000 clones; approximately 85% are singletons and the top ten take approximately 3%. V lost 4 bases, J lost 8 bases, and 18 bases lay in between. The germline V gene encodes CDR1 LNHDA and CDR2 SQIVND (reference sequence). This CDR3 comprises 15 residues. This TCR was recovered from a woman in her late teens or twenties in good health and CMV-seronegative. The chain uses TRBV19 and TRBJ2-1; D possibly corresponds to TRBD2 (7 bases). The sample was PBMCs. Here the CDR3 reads CASSTLGGGMDEQFF. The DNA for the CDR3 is TGTGCCAGTAGTACCTTAGGCGGGGGCATGGATGAGCAGTTCTTC.